These T cell receptor beta chains were read from a single sample in a study of metastatic and nonmetastatic thyroid tumors. TCRdb recomputed clones from the PCR reads via MiXCR. The table shows 20,000 to 25,000 clones, with approximately 24% occurring only once. Input material: tumor tissue. All receptors derive from a female donor with papillary thyroid cancer or a benign thyroid nodule (not recorded which). Some clones in this sample may be carry-over from other donors' samples. CDR3s include the opening cysteine and the closing phenylalanine or tryptophan. The order of the fields is V gene, D gene, J gene, clone size, CDR3 DNA, CDR3 protein. The D gene is left open where the match is weak. Some rows have no size entry. The others give once, few or many, or a class for an expanded clone.

v_call: TRBV4-2; d_call: -; j_call: TRBJ2-3; clone_size: many; cdr3_nt: TGTGCCAGCAGCCAAGAACCGGCAAATACGCAGTATTTT; cdr3_aa: CASSQEPANTQYF
v_call: TRBV5-1; d_call: -; j_call: TRBJ2-3; clone_size: -; cdr3_nt: TGCGCCAGCAGCTTGGGCTCTAGCACAGATACGCAGTATTTT; cdr3_aa: CASSLGSSTDTQYF
v_call: TRBV7-9; d_call: -; j_call: TRBJ2-1; clone_size: many; cdr3_nt: TGTGCCAGCAGCCCTAGACCGGGCCCGGTCGTGGGTGAGCAGTTCTTC; cdr3_aa: CASSPRPGPVVGEQFF
v_call: TRBV20-1; d_call: -; j_call: TRBJ2-7; clone_size: medium-sized; cdr3_nt: TGCAGTGCTAGACCCGTCGTAGGGGTTGAGTACGAGCAGTACTTC; cdr3_aa: CSARPVVGVEYEQYF
v_call: TRBV5-4; d_call: -; j_call: TRBJ2-1; clone_size: -; cdr3_nt: TGTGCCAGCAGCTTGCGCGTCTCCATGGTGAGGGGTGAGCAGTTCTTC; cdr3_aa: CASSLRVSMVRGEQFF
v_call: TRBV28; d_call: -; j_call: TRBJ1-4; clone_size: many; cdr3_nt: TGTGCCAGCAGGGGGGGTCTCGGCGAAAAACTGTTTTTT; cdr3_aa: CASRGGLGEKLFF
v_call: TRBV4-2; d_call: -; j_call: TRBJ2-6; clone_size: -; cdr3_nt: TGTGCCAGCAGCCAGTCCTCGGGGTCGTGGGCCAACGTCCTGACTTTC; cdr3_aa: CASSQSSGSWANVLTF
v_call: TRBV6-1; d_call: -; j_call: TRBJ1-2; clone_size: -; cdr3_nt: TGTGCCAGCAGCCGTACAGTGGATGGCTACACCTTC; cdr3_aa: CASSRTVDGYTF
v_call: TRBV20-1; d_call: -; j_call: TRBJ2-7; clone_size: -; cdr3_nt: TGCAGTGCATCGGACACCTCCTACGAGCAGTACTTC; cdr3_aa: CSASDTSYEQYF
v_call: TRBV5-1; d_call: TRBD2; j_call: TRBJ2-3; clone_size: medium-sized; cdr3_nt: TGCGCCAGCAGCTTAGGGACTACCACAGATACGCAGTATTTT; cdr3_aa: CASSLGTTTDTQYF
v_call: TRBV5-4; d_call: TRBD1; j_call: TRBJ1-1; clone_size: many; cdr3_nt: TGTGCCAGCAGCATAGGGGACAGAATAAACACTGAAGCTTTCTTT; cdr3_aa: CASSIGDRINTEAFF
v_call: TRBV19; d_call: -; j_call: TRBJ1-2; clone_size: -; cdr3_nt: TGTGCCAGTAGTGTCCGGGACGGGGCCTATGTTGGCTACACCTTC; cdr3_aa: CASSVRDGAYVGYTF
v_call: TRBV27; d_call: -; j_call: TRBJ2-1; clone_size: medium-sized; cdr3_nt: TGTGCCAGCAGCACAGGGAGCGGTGAGCAGTTCTTC; cdr3_aa: CASSTGSGEQFF
v_call: TRBV19; d_call: TRBD2; j_call: TRBJ2-7; clone_size: many; cdr3_nt: TGTGCCAGTAGTATAGAAGCTAGCGGGAGTGTCGGCGAGCAGTACTTC; cdr3_aa: CASSIEASGSVGEQYF
v_call: TRBV7-8; d_call: -; j_call: TRBJ1-5; clone_size: many; cdr3_nt: TGTGCCAGCAGCCCCTTGGGAGGGGAACTGGGTCAGCCCCAGCATTTT; cdr3_aa: CASSPLGGELGQPQHF
v_call: TRBV20-1; d_call: TRBD2; j_call: TRBJ2-3; clone_size: -; cdr3_nt: TGCAGTGCCTTAAGCGGGGAAAATACAGATACGCAGTATTTT; cdr3_aa: CSALSGENTDTQYF
v_call: TRBV7-8; d_call: -; j_call: TRBJ2-1; clone_size: many; cdr3_nt: TGTGCCAGCAGCTTAGGGTGGCAGGTCGGATACAATGAGCAGTTCTTC; cdr3_aa: CASSLGWQVGYNEQFF
v_call: TRBV7-3; d_call: TRBD2; j_call: TRBJ2-1; clone_size: -; cdr3_nt: TGTGCCAGCAGCCTAAAGGTTGGGCTAGCGGGAGCAATCAATGATCAGTTCTTC; cdr3_aa: CASSLKVGLAGAINDQFF
v_call: TRBV6-1; d_call: -; j_call: TRBJ1-5; clone_size: -; cdr3_nt: TGTGCCAGTGGAGAGTGGAACGAGATTTGTCAGCCCCAGCATTTT; cdr3_aa: CASGEWNEICQPQHF
v_call: TRBV6-1; d_call: TRBD1; j_call: TRBJ1-6; clone_size: -; cdr3_nt: TGTGCCAGCAGTATGGCAGGGGGTTCACCCCTCCACTTT; cdr3_aa: CASSMAGGSPLHF
v_call: TRBV18; d_call: -; j_call: TRBJ1-5; clone_size: -; cdr3_nt: TGTGCCAGCTCACGGGGCCTCCGGGGCGGGCAGCCCCAGCATTTT; cdr3_aa: CASSRGLRGGQPQHF
v_call: TRBV28; d_call: -; j_call: TRBJ1-2; clone_size: medium-sized; cdr3_nt: TGTGCCAGCAGTTTAAATTTGGGCCAACAGGCGAGGGGTGGCTACACCTTC; cdr3_aa: CASSLNLGQQARGGYTF
v_call: TRBV5-4; d_call: TRBD2; j_call: TRBJ2-1; clone_size: many; cdr3_nt: TGTGCCAGCAGCTTTGCTCTCCTAGGACTAGCGACTAATGAGCAGTTCTTC; cdr3_aa: CASSFALLGLATNEQFF
v_call: TRBV30; d_call: -; j_call: TRBJ2-7; clone_size: medium-sized; cdr3_nt: TGTGCCTGGAGTATCCAGGTGGGGTACGAGCAGTACTTC; cdr3_aa: CAWSIQVGYEQYF
v_call: TRBV6-1; d_call: -; j_call: TRBJ2-4; clone_size: many; cdr3_nt: TGTGCCAGCAGGCGCAACAGGGGGGGGGCCAAAAACATTCAGTACTTC; cdr3_aa: CASRRNRGGAKNIQYF
v_call: TRBV30; d_call: -; j_call: TRBJ1-2; clone_size: -; cdr3_nt: TGTGCCTGGAGTCCCGGGACAACGGTAATCCGAAACTATGGCTACACCTTC; cdr3_aa: CAWSPGTTVIRNYGYTF